This T cell receptor (delta chain) was sequenced for a study of Vγ9Vδ2 T cells in congenital toxoplasmosis (dated by TCRdb to the early 2020s). With regard to the full study: To diagnose congenital toxoplasmosis, IgG, IgM and IgA serology, Western blot and an in-house interferon-gamma release assay were used. The study compared gamma and delta chain CDR3 repertoires of sorted blood gammadelta T cells between congenitally T. gondii-infected and uninfected infants. Repertoires were sequenced from infants at 2 months after birth and at 1 year of age. At 2 months, TCR sequencing included roughly five infected and about 11 uninfected infants, and at 1 year it included 3 infected and 4 uninfected infants. Broad study findings and their caveats: Two months was the earliest age with enough suitable sample material for TCR repertoire analysis, so newborn repertoires were not sequenced. Compared with uninfected infants, infected infants at 2 months appeared to have fewer N additions in their TRGV9 and TRDV2 CDR3s, and this was especially true for TRDV2-TRDJ1 sequences. Germline-encoded fetal-type TRDV2 CDR3 sequences seemed to be more prevalent in infected than in uninfected 2-month-old infants, with an in utero expansion footprint being suggested. At 1 year of age, repertoire differences between infected and uninfected infants were less clear than at 2 months. A public TRGV9 clonotype was highly prevalent in both infected and uninfected infants.

The same treatment, consisting of spiramycin and/or pyrimethamine plus sulfadiazine plus folinic acid, was given to the mothers of both infected and uninfected infants. Every infant, whether infected or uninfected, was delivered at term, after more than 37 weeks of gestation. Approximately 1 mL of blood was used to isolate PBMCs by Lymphoprep gradient centrifugation, after which the PBMCs were cryopreserved in liquid nitrogen and shipped to Belgium. Thawed PBMCs were labeled with Zombie NIR viability dye and stained with CD3, TCR gammadelta, Vgamma9 and Vdelta2 antibodies. Sorting of CD3+ TCRgammadelta+ T cells was performed on a FACSAria III, reaching a mean purity of roughly 98%. The RNeasy Micro Kit was used to isolate RNA from approximately 9,500 sorted gammadelta T cells per sample. Infants were born to mothers enrolled with primary T. gondii infection during pregnancy. Peripheral blood samples from the infants were taken at an outpatient microbiology and virology center in Pavia, Italy.

Judged by its sample share, this clone qualifies as large (0.1 to 1%). Its specific antigen is unknown. One base away there is no much larger clone; base qualities are not given. cDNA was made by template-switch reverse transcription with TRGC- and TRDC-specific primers in one tube, using SuperScript II. The TRGC primer was designed to bind both the TRGC1 and TRGC2 constant genes. The KAPA Real-Time Library Amplification Kit was used for TRG and TRD amplification, and AMPure XP bead purification was performed between steps. Index PCR with the Nextera XT Index Kit was used to add Illumina sequencing adapters. An Illumina MiSeq with the V2 300 kit was used to sequence the TRG and TRD amplicons, producing 150 bp paired-end reads. The study's own analysis went as follows. Before any further analysis, FastQC version 0.11.8 was used to assess read quality. Reads were aligned to GenBank TRG or TRD reference genes, and CDR3 sequences were built with MiXCR version 3.0.3. MiXCR defaults were kept, except that TRDD gene segments were assembled using 3 rather than 5 consecutive nucleotides. N additions, CDR3 length, J segment length and clonotype sharing between samples were all calculated using VDJtools version 1.2.1. CDR3 sequences that were out of frame or contained stop codons were removed from the analysis. To look for overlap, the infant repertoires were checked against previously published Vgamma9Vdelta2 repertoires from fetal, cord blood and adult blood. TCRdb reprocessed the public data with the CATT caller; entries with the same nucleotide sequence were combined afterwards. The V and J calls and clone size are TCRdb's, not the authors'. The sample has about 950 delta-chain clones on record, just under 20% of them singletons. Together, the top ten hold around a sixth of the sample.

CDR1 and CDR2 (NSMFDY, ISSIKDK) derive from the germline V gene. Taken from cysteine to phenylalanine, the CDR3 has 15 residues. The kept DNA is CDR3 alone, 45 bases in frame from the first base. V is pared back by 0 bases and J by 4 bases, with 16 bases lying between the germline termini. This sequence uses TRAV29/DV5 and TRDJ1; perhaps TRDD3 is the D gene, with 6 bases matching. Sample: gamma-delta T cells from blood. The receptor comes from a child under 10 years old born to a mother with Toxoplasma gondii infection during pregnancy, either congenitally infected or uninfected (not recorded which). The nucleotide sequence is given as TGTGCAGCAAGCGCGCGGTGGGGGCAAGACGATAAACTCATCTTT. It specifies CAASARWGQDDKLIF.